These 29 T cell receptor beta chains were sequenced from one sample in a study of T cell responses to AZD1222 COVID-19 vaccine. The method was immunoSEQ multiplex PCR; TCRdb's version includes in-frame clones alone and lacks a portion of them. The profile shows about 91,000 clones, roughly 90% of them singletons. The sequencing here drew on peripheral blood, taken 28 days after the second AZD1222 dose. The receptors come from an adult who received the AZD1222 COVID-19 vaccine.

This clone was found once. The rearrangement uses TRBV7-2 and TRBJ1-5; the match to TRBD1 covers 7 bases. Germline lookup yields CDR1 SGHTA and CDR2 FQGNSA. The V and J ends lost 3 bases and 5 bases, in that order; junction bases with no gene match: 4. CDR3 length: 14 amino acids. DNA of the CDR3: TGTGCCAGCAGCTTGACAGGGCGATATCAGCCCCAGCATTTT. Amino acid sequence: CASSLTGRYQPQHF.

The CDR3 spells CAISETRTDTQYF. CDR3 coding DNA: TGTGCCATCAGTGAGACTAGGACAGATACGCAGTATTTT. This sequence joins TRBV10-3 and TRBJ2-3, with TRBD2 as a possible D gene (5 bases). Germline V gives CDR1 ENHRY, CDR2 SYGVKD. V was trimmed by 2 bases and J by 3 bases, leaving 6 bases between them. This CDR3 is 13 amino acids long.

The chain carries TRBV15 and TRBJ2-1; 7 bases fit TRBD1. The trim removed 5 bases at V and 4 bases at J, leaving 8 bases unmatched. The germline CDR1 and CDR2 sequences are LNHNV and YYDKDF (reference sequence). This CDR3 region has 15 residues. CDR3 region: CATSSEGTAYNEQFF. The CDR3 nucleotides read TGTGCCACCAGCTCCGAGGGGACAGCTTACAATGAGCAGTTCTTC.

V usage is TRBV6-5 and J usage is TRBJ2-7; tentative D call: TRBD1 (6 bases). The CDR3 is 15 amino acids. Between the trimmed V and J ends, which lost 0 bases and 7 bases, there was a span of 16 bases. The germline gives CDR1 MNHEY, CDR2 SVGAGI. This chain's CDR3 is CASSYSEGQGWEQYF. Written as DNA, the CDR3 is TGTGCCAGCAGTTACTCCGAGGGGCAGGGGTGGGAGCAGTACTTC.

The chain is built from TRBV5-1 and TRBJ2-7; maybe TRBD1 (7 bases). CDR3 length equals 14 residues. The V end was cut by 3 bases, the J end by 9 bases, with 19 bases between. The germline CDR1 and CDR2 sequences are SGHRS and YFSETQ. CDR3: CASSSSGGPSRQYF. For the CDR3, the DNA is TGCGCCAGCAGCTCCTCAGGGGGGCCTAGTAGGCAGTACTTC.

This sequence joins TRBV12-3 or TRBV12-4 and TRBJ2-7; TRBD2 might be the D (6 bases). The V end lost 5 bases, the J end lost 2 bases, and 10 bases lay between the germline ends. This CDR3 has 13 amino acids. The CDR3 DNA reads TGTGCCAGCAGTCCCACGGGAGCCTACGAGCAGTACTTC. Protein sequence: CASSPTGAYEQYF.

The V gene is TRBV19, the J gene TRBJ1-2; unclear D gene. CDR3 length equals 15 residues. Deletions cut 4 bases from V and 6 bases from J, with 18 bases between. Looked up from germline, CDR1 is LNHDA and CDR2 is SQIVND (reference sequence). The CDR3 sequence: CASSTRQLRDHGYTF. The CDR3 nucleotides read TGTGCCAGTAGTACAAGACAACTACGGGATCATGGCTACACCTTC. Drawing the rest from reference TRBV19 and TRBJ1-2, the complete variable domain is DGGITQSPKYLFRKEGQNVTLSCEQNLNHDAMYWYRQDPGQGLRLIYYSQIVNDFQKGDIAEGYSVSREKKESFPLTVTSAQKNPTAFYLCASSTRQLRDHGYTFGSGTRLTVV.

The chain combines TRBV2 with TRBJ2-5, with D hard to call. The CDR3 extends over 12 amino acids. V gave up 8 bases and J gave up 7 bases, with 14 bases separating them. Germline loops: CDR1 SNHLY, CDR2 FYNNEI. The CDR3 here is CASEYTLGTQYF. The CDR3 nucleotides are TGTGCCAGCGAGTACACCCTGGGGACCCAGTACTTC. The whole variable domain, remainder taken from reference TRBV2 and TRBJ2-5, is EPEVTQTPSHQVTQMGQEVILRCVPISNHLYFYWYRQILGQKVEFLVSFYNNEISEKSEIFDDQFSVERPDGSNFTLKIRSTKLEDSAMYFCASEYTLGTQYFGPGTRLLVL.

The chain is built from TRBV7-2 and TRBJ1-2; 8 bases map to TRBD1. The V gene end was trimmed by 5 bases and the J gene end by 8 bases; junction bases not matched to a gene: 16. CDR1 and CDR2 (germline): SGHTA, FQGNSA. CDR3 length: 16 residues. The CDR3 is CASSRDNYPGGWGYTF. The CDR3 nucleotides are TGTGCCAGCAGCCGTGATAACTACCCAGGGGGCTGGGGCTACACCTTC.

This chain uses TRBV7-2 with TRBJ1-6, with 8 bases fitting TRBD1. Germline lookup yields CDR1 SGHTA and CDR2 FQGNSA. The trim removed 2 bases at V and 7 bases at J, leaving 4 bases unmatched. The CDR3 contains 15 residues. This CDR3 reads CASSLNTGGNSPLHF. CDR3 coding DNA: TGTGCCAGCAGCTTAAACACAGGGGGGAATTCACCCCTCCACTTT.

The chain uses TRBV7-3 and TRBJ1-1, with D hard to call. The germline V gene encodes CDR1 SGHTA and CDR2 FQGTGA. The ends were cut back, 3 bases at V and 0 bases at J, with 11 bases in the middle. The CDR3 is 15 amino acids. Here the CDR3 reads CASSLTGNMNTEAFF. The CDR3 DNA is TGTGCCAGCAGCTTGACCGGGAACATGAACACTGAAGCTTTCTTT.

The rearrangement uses TRBV19 and TRBJ2-2, with a possible D match to TRBD1 (5 bases). This CDR3 is built from 14 residues. Germline CDR1 is LNHDA and CDR2 is SQIVND (reference sequence). The germline V and J ends were trimmed by 4 bases and 2 bases, with 8 bases remaining between them. CDR3 sequence: CASSTTENTGELFF. The CDR3 DNA reads TGTGCCAGTAGTACGACAGAAAACACCGGGGAGCTGTTTTTT.

Only one count was recorded for this clone. The chain carries TRBV7-2 and TRBJ2-7; weak D call: TRBD1 (5 bases). The CDR3 extends over 16 amino acids. V was cut by 3 bases and J by 1 base, with 16 bases left in between. Germline V gene sequence: CDR1 SGHTA, CDR2 FQGNSA. In DNA form, the CDR3 reads TGTGCCAGCAGCTTTTTCGCCAGGGAAGTTTCCTACGAGCAGTACTTC. It translates to CASSFFAREVSYEQYF. Based on the CDR3 plus reference TRBV7-2 and TRBJ2-7, the full variable domain is GAGVSQSPSNKVTEKGKDVELRCDPISGHTALYWYRQSLGQGLEFLIYFQGNSAPDKSGLPSDRFSAERTGGSVSTLTIQRTQQEDSAVYLCASSFFAREVSYEQYFGPGTRLTVT.

This chain links TRBV9 with TRBJ1-1; 8 bases are shared with TRBD1. Trimming removed 5 bases from V and 5 bases from J; junction bases left unmatched: 11. This CDR3 spans 15 amino acids. The germline V gene encodes CDR1 SGDLS and CDR2 YYNGEE. The DNA for the CDR3 is TGTGCCAGCAGGGCCGGGCAGGGGGCGGAGACTGAAGCTTTCTTT. This codes for CASRAGQGAETEAFF.

The V call is TRBV7-2, the J call TRBJ2-2, with a possible D match to TRBD1 (5 bases). Per the germline V gene, CDR1 is SGHTA and CDR2 is FQGNSA. Trimming cost V 1 base and J 9 bases, with 9 bases left between them. The CDR3 loop spans 13 amino acids. The CDR3 bases are TGTGCCAGCAGCTTAGGGGGCTCTCGGGAGCTGTTTTTT. This codes for CASSLGGSRELFF.

This sequence joins TRBV4-2 and TRBJ2-7; 8 bases are shared with TRBD2. This CDR3 region has 16 residues. Trimming took 0 bases from V and 3 from J; bases not matched to a gene: 7. CDR1 LGHNA and CDR2 YNFKEQ come from the germline V gene. Written as DNA, the CDR3 is TGTGCCAGCAGCCAAGACCCGGGACTAGGGAACTACGAGCAGTACTTC. Protein product: CASSQDPGLGNYEQYF.

This chain links TRBV19 with TRBJ1-3; D is unclear. V was shortened by 3 bases and J by 2 bases, with 11 bases between the two germline ends. In germline, CDR1 is LNHDA, CDR2 SQIVND (reference sequence). The CDR3 loop spans 15 amino acids. CDR3 nucleotides: TGTGCCAGTAGTATTGGGTCTACACCTGGAAACACCATATATTTT. It codes for CASSIGSTPGNTIYF.

The gene calls are TRBV7-2 and TRBJ2-7; no clear D gene. V was clipped by 1 base and J by 2 bases, with 15 bases between them. This CDR3 spans 16 amino acids. CDR1 SGHTA and CDR2 FQGNSA come from the germline V gene. CDR3: CASSLGPLHLAYEQYF. CDR3 bases: TGTGCCAGCAGCTTAGGACCCCTTCATCTAGCCTACGAGCAGTACTTC.

The chain combines TRBV9 with TRBJ1-3; D is unresolved. V was shortened by 0 bases and J by 3 bases, with 10 bases between the two germline ends. Germline loops: CDR1 SGDLS, CDR2 YYNGEE. The CDR3 consists of 15 residues. Here the CDR3 reads CASSVVDGFGNTIYF. CDR3 DNA: TGTGCCAGCAGCGTAGTGGATGGTTTTGGAAACACCATATATTTT.

This chain links TRBV7-3 with TRBJ2-3; D unclear. Trimming left V 5 bases short and J 5 bases short, with 11 bases between. Germline CDR1 is SGHTA and CDR2 is FQGTGA. The CDR3 extends over 13 amino acids. CDR3 coding DNA: TGTGCCAGCAGCCCCCATATTAAAGATACGCAGTATTTT. It translates to CASSPHIKDTQYF.

The rearrangement joins TRBV19 to TRBJ1-1, with TRBD1 matching over 9 bases. The length of the CDR3 is 16 residues. Germline loops: CDR1 LNHDA, CDR2 SQIVND (reference sequence). Trimming at V came to 3 bases and at J to 5 bases, leaving 10 bases not matched to a gene. CDR3 in amino acids: CASSILGQGGGTEAFF. The CDR3, as DNA: TGTGCCAGTAGTATTTTGGGACAGGGTGGGGGGACTGAAGCTTTCTTT.

The genes are TRBV7-6 and TRBJ2-1; 13 bases are shared with TRBD2. CDR1 and CDR2 from the germline V gene are SGHVS and FNYEAQ. With V trimmed by 3 bases and J by 0 bases, 5 bases remained unmatched. CDR3 length equals 18 residues. CDR3 residues: CASSLGTSGAGSYNEQFF. The CDR3 DNA is TGTGCCAGCAGCTTGGGGACTAGCGGGGCCGGCTCCTACAATGAGCAGTTCTTC. Supplemented by reference TRBV7-6 and TRBJ2-1, the full variable domain reads GAGVSQSPRYKVTKRGQDVALRCDPISGHVSLYWYRQALGQGPEFLTYFNYEAQQDKSGLPNDRFSAERPEGSISTLTIQRTEQRDSAMYRCASSLGTSGAGSYNEQFFGPGTRLTVL.

This clone turned up a few times. The V gene is TRBV6-4, the J gene TRBJ1-5; 7 nucleotides agree with TRBD1. The V segment lost 6 bases and the J segment 0 bases; nucleotides outside the gene matches: 8. CDR3 length equals 16 residues. CDR1 and CDR2 from the germline V gene are MRHNA and SNTAGT. For the CDR3, the DNA is TGTGCCAGCAGAAAGGGACAGCGTTATAGCAATCAGCCCCAGCATTTT. It is translated as CASRKGQRYSNQPQHF.

The chain links TRBV29-1 to TRBJ1-2, with a tentative D call TRBD1 (5 bases). Germline V gives CDR1 SQVTM, CDR2 ANQGSEA. Trimming pared 2 bases from V and 4 bases from J, leaving 14 bases between. The CDR3 covers 14 residues. The CDR3 is CSVESGRAGYGYTF. CDR3 sequence (DNA): TGCAGCGTTGAATCCGGCAGGGCGGGCTATGGCTACACCTTC.

The chain carries TRBV3-1 (or the pseudogene TRBV3-2) and TRBJ2-7; 8 bases match TRBD1. Germline CDR1 LGHDT, CDR2 YNNKEL (reference sequence). The CDR3 extends over 18 amino acids. V was pared by 2 bases and J by 0 bases, with 12 bases of the junction left unmatched. The CDR3: CASSQQFTGGAYSYEQYF. DNA for the CDR3: TGTGCCAGCAGCCAACAGTTCACAGGGGGTGCTTACTCCTACGAGCAGTACTTC.

Here the CDR3 DNA reads TGTGCCACTACAAGCAACAGCGAGCAGTACTTC. This gives the protein CATTSNSEQYF. The chain combines TRBV24-1 with TRBJ2-7; D gene uncertain. CDR3 length equals 11 residues. Trimming removed 10 bases at V and 6 bases at J, with 12 bases between. In germline, CDR1 is KGHDR, CDR2 SFDVKD.

The gene calls are TRBV3-1 (or the pseudogene TRBV3-2) and TRBJ1-2; unclear D gene. V was pared by 2 bases and J by 0 bases, with 13 bases between. This CDR3 has 16 residues. Germline V gene sequence: CDR1 LGHDT, CDR2 YNNKEL (reference sequence). The DNA of the CDR3 is TGTGCCAGCAGCCAACGTGCGGGTACCTCTAACTATGGCTACACCTTC. Translated: CASSQRAGTSNYGYTF.

The chain is built from TRBV2 and TRBJ2-2; D is unclear. The CDR3 is 12 residues long. Trimming took 7 bases from V and 3 from J, leaving 6 bases between them. CDR1 is SNHLY and CDR2 is FYNNEI in the germline V gene. CDR3 region: CASKTDTGELFF. CDR3 nucleotide sequence: TGTGCCAGCAAGACGGACACCGGGGAGCTGTTTTTT.

The rearrangement links TRBV5-1 to TRBJ2-3; D not certain. V dropped 0 bases and J dropped 2 bases, with 10 bases sitting between them. In germline, CDR1 is SGHRS, CDR2 YFSETQ. CDR3 length equals 15 residues. This CDR3 reads CASSLDASATDTQYF. Written as DNA, the CDR3 is TGCGCCAGCAGCTTGGATGCCTCGGCCACAGATACGCAGTATTTT.